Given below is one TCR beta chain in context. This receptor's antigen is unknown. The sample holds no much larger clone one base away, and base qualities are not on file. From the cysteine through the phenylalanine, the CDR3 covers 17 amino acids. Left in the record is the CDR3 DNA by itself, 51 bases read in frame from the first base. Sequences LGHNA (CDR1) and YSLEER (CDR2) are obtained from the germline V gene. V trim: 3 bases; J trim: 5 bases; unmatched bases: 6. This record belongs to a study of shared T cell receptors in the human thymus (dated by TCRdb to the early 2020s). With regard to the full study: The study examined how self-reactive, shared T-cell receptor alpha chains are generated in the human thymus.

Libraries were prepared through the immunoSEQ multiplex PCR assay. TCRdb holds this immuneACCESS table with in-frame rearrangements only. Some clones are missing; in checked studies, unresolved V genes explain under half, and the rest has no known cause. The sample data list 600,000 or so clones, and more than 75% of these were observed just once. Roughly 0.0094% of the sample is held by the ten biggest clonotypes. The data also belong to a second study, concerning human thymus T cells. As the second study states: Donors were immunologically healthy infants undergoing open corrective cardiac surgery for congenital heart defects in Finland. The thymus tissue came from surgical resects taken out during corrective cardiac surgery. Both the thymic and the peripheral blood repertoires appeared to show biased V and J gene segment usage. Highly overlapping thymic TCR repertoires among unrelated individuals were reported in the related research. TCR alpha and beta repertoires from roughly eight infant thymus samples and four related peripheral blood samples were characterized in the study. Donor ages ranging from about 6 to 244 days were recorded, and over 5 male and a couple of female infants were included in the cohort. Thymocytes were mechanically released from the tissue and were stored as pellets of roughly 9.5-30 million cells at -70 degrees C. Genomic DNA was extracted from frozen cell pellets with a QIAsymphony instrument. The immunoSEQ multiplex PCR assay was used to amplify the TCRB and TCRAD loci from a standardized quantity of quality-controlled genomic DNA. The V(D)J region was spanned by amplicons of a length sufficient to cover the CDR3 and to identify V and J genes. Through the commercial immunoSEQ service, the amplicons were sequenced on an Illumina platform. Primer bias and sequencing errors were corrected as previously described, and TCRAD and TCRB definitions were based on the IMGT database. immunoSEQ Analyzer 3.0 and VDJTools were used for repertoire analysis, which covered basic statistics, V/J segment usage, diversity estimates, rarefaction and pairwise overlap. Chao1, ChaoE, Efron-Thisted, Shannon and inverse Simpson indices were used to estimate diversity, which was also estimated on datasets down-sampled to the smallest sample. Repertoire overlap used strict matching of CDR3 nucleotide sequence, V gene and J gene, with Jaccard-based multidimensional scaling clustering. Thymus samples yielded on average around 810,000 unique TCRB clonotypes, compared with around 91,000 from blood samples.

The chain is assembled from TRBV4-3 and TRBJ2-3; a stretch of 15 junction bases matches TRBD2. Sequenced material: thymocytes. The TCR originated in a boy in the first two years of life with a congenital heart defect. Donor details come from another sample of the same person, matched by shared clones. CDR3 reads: CASSHRTSGGAIDTQYF. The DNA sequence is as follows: TGCGCCAGCAGCCACCGGACTAGCGGGGGGGCTATAGATACGCAGTATTTT.